The present T cell receptor beta chain was sequenced within a study of Ad26.COV2.S vaccination and SARS-CoV-2 variants. Whole-study results and caveats: Vaccine recipients showed a spike-specific TCR breadth that was higher than in placebo recipients.

Of note for this clone: Its antigen remains unknown.

Described treatment: approximately 18 received Ad26.COV2.S at low or high dose, single or two shots; about 5 received placebo; per-sample allocation not given. Day 63 after the first injection of vaccine or placebo was the sampling time. The protocol was immunoSEQ multiplex PCR, while the TCRdb copy is restricted to in-frame clones and leaves out a portion. Among about 390,000 clones listed, approximately 90% were seen once. V trimming: 5 bases; J trimming: 8 bases; junction bases outside the gene matches: 10. Germline CDR1 is MNHEY and CDR2 is SVGEGT. The CDR3 contains 15 residues. Material: peripheral blood, obtained in a trial of Ad26.COV2.S vaccine versus placebo. This receptor was taken from a person between 18 and 59 years old who received the Ad26.COV2.S COVID-19 vaccine or a placebo. V is TRBV6-2 or TRBV6-3 and J is TRBJ2-1; 9 nucleotides agree with TRBD2. The CDR3: CASSGPSGVFHEQFF. CDR3 bases: TGTGCCAGCAGTGGCCCTAGCGGGGTCTTTCATGAGCAGTTCTTC.